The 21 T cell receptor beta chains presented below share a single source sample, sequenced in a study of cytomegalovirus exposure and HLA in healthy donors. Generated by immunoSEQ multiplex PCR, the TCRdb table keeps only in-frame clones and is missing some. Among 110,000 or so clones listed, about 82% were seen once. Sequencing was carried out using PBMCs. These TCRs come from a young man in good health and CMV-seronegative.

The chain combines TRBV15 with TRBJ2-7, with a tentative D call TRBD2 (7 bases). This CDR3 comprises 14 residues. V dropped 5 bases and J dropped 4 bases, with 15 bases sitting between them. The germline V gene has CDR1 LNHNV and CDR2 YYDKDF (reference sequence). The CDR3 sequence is CATSWGGIGYEQYF. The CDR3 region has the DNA TGTGCCACCAGCTGGGGGGGCATCGGGTACGAGCAGTACTTC.

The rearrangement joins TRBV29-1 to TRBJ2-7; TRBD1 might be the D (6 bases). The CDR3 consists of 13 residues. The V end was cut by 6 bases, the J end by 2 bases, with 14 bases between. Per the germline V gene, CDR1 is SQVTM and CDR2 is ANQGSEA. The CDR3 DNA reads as TGCAGCGTAACTGGACAGCCTCCCTACGAGCAGTACTTC. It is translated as CSVTGQPPYEQYF.

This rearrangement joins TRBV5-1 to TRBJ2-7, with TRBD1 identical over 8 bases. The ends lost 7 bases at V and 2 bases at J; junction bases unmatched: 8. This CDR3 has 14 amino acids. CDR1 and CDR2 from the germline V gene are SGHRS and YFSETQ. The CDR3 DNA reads TGCGCCAGCGCACCGGGACAGGTTACCTACGAGCAGTACTTC. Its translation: CASAPGQVTYEQYF. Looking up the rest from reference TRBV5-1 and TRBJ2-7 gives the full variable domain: KAGVTQTPRYLIKTRGQQVTLSCSPISGHRSVSWYQQTPGQGLQFLFEYFSETQRNKGNFPGRFSGRQFSNSRSEMNVSTLELGDSALYLCASAPGQVTYEQYFGPGTRLTVT.

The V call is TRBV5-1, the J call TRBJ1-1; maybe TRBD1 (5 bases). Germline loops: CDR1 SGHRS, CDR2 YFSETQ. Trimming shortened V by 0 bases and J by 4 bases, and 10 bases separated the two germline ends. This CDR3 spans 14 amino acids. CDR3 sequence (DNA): TGCGCCAGCAGCTTGGGACAGCCAGTCACTGAAGCTTTCTTT. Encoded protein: CASSLGQPVTEAFF.

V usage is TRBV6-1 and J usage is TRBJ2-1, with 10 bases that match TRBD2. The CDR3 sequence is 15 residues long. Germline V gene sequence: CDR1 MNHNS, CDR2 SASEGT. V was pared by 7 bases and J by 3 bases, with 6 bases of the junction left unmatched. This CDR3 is CASKEREGLYNEQFF. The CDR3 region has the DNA TGTGCCAGCAAGGAGCGGGAGGGCCTCTACAATGAGCAGTTCTTC.

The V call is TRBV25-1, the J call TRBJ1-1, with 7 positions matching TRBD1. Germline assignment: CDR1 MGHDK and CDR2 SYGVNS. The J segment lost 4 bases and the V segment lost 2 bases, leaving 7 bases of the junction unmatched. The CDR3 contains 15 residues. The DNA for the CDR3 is TGTGCCAGCAGTGAACTTCGTCAGGGGGGCACTGAAGCTTTCTTT. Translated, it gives CASSELRQGGTEAFF. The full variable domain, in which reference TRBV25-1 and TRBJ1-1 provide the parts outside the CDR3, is EADIYQTPRYLVIGTGKKITLECSQTMGHDKMYWYQQDPGMELHLIHYSYGVNSTEKGDLSSESTVSRIRTEHFPLTLESARPSHTSQYLCASSELRQGGTEAFFGQGTRLTVV.

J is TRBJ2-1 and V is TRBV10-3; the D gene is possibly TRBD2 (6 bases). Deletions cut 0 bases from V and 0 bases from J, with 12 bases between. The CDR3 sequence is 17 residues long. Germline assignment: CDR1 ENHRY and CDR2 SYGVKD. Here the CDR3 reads CAISESLAESSYNEQFF. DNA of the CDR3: TGTGCCATCAGTGAGTCCTTAGCGGAAAGCTCCTACAATGAGCAGTTCTTC.

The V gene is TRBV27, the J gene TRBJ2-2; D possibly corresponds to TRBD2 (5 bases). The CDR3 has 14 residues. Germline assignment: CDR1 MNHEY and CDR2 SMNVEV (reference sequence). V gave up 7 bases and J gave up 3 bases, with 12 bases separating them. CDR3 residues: CASTRAGHTGELFF. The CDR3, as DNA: TGTGCCAGCACCCGGGCGGGCCACACCGGGGAGCTGTTTTTT.

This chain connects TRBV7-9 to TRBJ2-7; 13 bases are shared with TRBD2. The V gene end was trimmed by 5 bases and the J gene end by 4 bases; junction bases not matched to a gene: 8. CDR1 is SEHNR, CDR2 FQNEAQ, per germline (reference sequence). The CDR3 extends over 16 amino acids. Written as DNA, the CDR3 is TGTGCCAGCAGCATCGGACTAGCGGGAGTCGTTTACGAGCAGTACTTC. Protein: CASSIGLAGVVYEQYF.

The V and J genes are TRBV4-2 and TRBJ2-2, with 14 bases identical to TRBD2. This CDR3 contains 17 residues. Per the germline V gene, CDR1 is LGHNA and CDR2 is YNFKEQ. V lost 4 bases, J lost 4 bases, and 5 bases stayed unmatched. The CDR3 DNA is TGTGCCAGCAGCCGAGAGACTAGCGGGAGGGGCACCGGGGAGCTGTTTTTT. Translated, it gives CASSRETSGRGTGELFF.

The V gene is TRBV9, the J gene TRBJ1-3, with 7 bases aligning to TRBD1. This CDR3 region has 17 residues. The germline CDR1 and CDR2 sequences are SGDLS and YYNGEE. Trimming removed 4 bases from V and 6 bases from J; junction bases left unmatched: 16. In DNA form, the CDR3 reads TGTGCCAGCAGCACCCTGGAGGGGACAGCGCCTCAAAACACCATATATTTT. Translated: CASSTLEGTAPQNTIYF.

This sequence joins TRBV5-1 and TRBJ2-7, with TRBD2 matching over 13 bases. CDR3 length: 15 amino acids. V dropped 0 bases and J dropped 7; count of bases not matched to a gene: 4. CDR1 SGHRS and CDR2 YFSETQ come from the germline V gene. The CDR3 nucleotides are TGCGCCAGCAGCTTGGGGACTAGCGGGAGTGGAGAGCAGTACTTC. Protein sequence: CASSLGTSGSGEQYF.

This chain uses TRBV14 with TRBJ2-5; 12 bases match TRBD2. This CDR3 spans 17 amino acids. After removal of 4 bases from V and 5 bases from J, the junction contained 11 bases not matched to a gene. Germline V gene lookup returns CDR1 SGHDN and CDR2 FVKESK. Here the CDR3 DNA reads TGTGCCAGCAGCCTGGGACTAGCGGGCCTGATCCAGGAGACCCAGTACTTC. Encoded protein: CASSLGLAGLIQETQYF.

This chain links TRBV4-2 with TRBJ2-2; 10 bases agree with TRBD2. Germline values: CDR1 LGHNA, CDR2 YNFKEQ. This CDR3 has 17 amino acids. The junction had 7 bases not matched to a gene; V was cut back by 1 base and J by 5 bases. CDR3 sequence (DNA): TGTGCCAGCAGCCAAGGGGCTAGCGGGGGTAATACCGGGGAGCTGTTTTTT. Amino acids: CASSQGASGGNTGELFF.

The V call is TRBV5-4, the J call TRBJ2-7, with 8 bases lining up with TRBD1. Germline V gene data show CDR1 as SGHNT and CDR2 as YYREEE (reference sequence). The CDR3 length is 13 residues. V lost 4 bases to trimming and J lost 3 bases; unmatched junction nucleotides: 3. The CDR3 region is CASSEDRVYEQYF. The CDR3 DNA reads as TGTGCCAGCAGCGAGGACAGGGTCTACGAGCAGTACTTC.

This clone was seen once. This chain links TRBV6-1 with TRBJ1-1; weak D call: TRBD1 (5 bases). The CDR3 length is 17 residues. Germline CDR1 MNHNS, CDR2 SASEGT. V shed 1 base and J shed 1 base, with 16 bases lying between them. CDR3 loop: CASSEVGGGRRNTEAFF. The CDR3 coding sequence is TGTGCCAGCAGTGAAGTGGGGGGGGGAAGAAGGAACACTGAAGCTTTCTTT.

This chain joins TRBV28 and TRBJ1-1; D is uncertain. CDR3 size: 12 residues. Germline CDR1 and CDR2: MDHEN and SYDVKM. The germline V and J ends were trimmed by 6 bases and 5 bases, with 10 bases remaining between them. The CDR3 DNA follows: TGTGCCAGCAGGACCCCGGGGACTGAAGCTTTCTTT. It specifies CASRTPGTEAFF.

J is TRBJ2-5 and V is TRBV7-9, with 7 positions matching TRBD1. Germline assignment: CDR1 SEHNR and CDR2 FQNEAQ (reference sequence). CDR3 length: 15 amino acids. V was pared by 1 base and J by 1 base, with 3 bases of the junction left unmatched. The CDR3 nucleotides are TGTGCCAGCAGCTTAGTTAGGGACAGCCAAGAGACCCAGTACTTC. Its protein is CASSLVRDSQETQYF.

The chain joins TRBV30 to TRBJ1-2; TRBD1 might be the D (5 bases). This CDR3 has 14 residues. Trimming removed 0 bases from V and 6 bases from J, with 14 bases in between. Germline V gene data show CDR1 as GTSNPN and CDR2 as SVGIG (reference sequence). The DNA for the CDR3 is TGTGCCTGGAGTGTATTGGGGGGACCCGATGGCTACACCTTC. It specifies CAWSVLGGPDGYTF.

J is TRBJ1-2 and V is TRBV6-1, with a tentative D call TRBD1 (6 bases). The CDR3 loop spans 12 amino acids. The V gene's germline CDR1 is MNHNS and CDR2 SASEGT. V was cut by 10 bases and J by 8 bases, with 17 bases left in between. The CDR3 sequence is CATRGRGHGYTF. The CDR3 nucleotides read TGTGCCACAAGGGGTCGGGGACACGGCTACACCTTC.

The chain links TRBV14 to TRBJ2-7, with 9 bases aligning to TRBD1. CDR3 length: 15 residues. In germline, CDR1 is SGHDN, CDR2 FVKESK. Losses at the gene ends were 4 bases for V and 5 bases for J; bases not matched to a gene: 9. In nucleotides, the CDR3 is TGTGCCAGCAGCCGAGGCGGGACAGGGTACCACGAGCAGTACTTC. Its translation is CASSRGGTGYHEQYF.